Shown below are 6 T cell receptor beta chains from a single sample sequenced in a study of CD8 T cells in Susac syndrome. With random hexamers, 0.5 to 1 ug RNA was reverse transcribed. In TCRdb, the immunoSEQ multiplex PCR reads were re-called with MiXCR into one record per CDR3 protein. The data contain 50,000 or so distinct CDR3 sequences, around 93% of them singletons. Sequencing was carried out using CD8+ T cells from PBMCs. The receptors shown here come from a human donor with multiple sclerosis.

This clonotype was seen only once. The rearrangement links TRBV7-6 to TRBJ2-5; TRBD2 matches at 16 bases. J was trimmed by 5 bases and V by 4 bases; bases with no gene match: 1. The CDR3 has 15 amino acids. Germline CDR1 SGHVS, CDR2 FNYEAQ. In DNA, the CDR3 is TGTGCCAGCAGCTCGGGACTAGCGGGGGGGGAGACCCAGTACTTC. Protein: CASSSGLAGGETQYF.

The rearrangement links TRBV27 to TRBJ2-5, with unresolved D. The V end lost 5 bases, the J end lost 9 bases, and 7 bases lay between the germline ends. Per germline, CDR1 MNHEY and CDR2 SMNVEV (reference sequence). The CDR3 length is 10 residues. The CDR3 nucleotides read TGTGCCAGCAGTCAGGAACCCCAGTACTTC. It encodes CASSQEPQYF.

The chain carries TRBV6-5 and TRBJ2-3; possibly TRBD1 for D (6 bases). The CDR3 length is 15 residues. V was shortened by 4 bases and J by 1 base, with 12 bases between the two germline ends. The V gene's germline CDR1 is MNHEY and CDR2 SVGAGI. CDR3 in DNA: TGTGCCAGCAGTTTTACAGGGCTCGGCACAGATACGCAGTATTTT. Protein product: CASSFTGLGTDTQYF.

The chain employs TRBV7-9 and TRBJ1-4, with D uncertain. The CDR3 is 16 residues long. With 1 base removed from V and 0 bases from J, the gap between germline ends came to 9 bases. Germline V lookup: CDR1 SEHNR, CDR2 FQNEAQ (reference sequence). DNA for the CDR3: TGTGCCAGCAGCTTAGATTCCTTCACAACTAATGAAAAACTGTTTTTT. Translating it yields CASSLDSFTTNEKLFF.

This rearrangement joins TRBV6-5 to TRBJ1-5, with unresolved D. Germline CDR1 is MNHEY and CDR2 is SVGAGI. Trimming cost V 7 bases and J 0 bases, with 13 bases left between them. The CDR3 spans 15 residues. The DNA for the CDR3 is TGTGCCAGCAAATCTACCCAATATAGCAATCAGCCCCAGCATTTT. Translation: CASKSTQYSNQPQHF.

This clonotype has only one observation. The genes are TRBV10-3 and TRBJ1-2; D uncertain. V was shortened by 2 bases and J by 2 bases, with 9 bases between the two germline ends. Germline assignment: CDR1 ENHRY and CDR2 SYGVKD. The CDR3 sequence is 14 residues long. The CDR3, as DNA: TGTGCCATCAGTGAGGTTCGGCAGAACTATGGCTACACCTTC. This encodes CAISEVRQNYGYTF.